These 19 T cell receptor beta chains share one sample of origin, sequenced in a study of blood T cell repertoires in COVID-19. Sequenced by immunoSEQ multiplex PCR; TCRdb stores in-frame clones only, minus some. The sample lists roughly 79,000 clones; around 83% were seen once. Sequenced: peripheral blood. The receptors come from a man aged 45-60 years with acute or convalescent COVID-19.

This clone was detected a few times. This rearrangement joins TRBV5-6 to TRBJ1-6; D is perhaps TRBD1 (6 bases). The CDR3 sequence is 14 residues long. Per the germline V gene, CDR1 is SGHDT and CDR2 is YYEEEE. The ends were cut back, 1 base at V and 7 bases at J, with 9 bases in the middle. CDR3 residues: CASSLTGSNSPLHF. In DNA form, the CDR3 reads TGTGCCAGCAGCTTGACAGGGAGCAATTCACCCCTCCACTTT.

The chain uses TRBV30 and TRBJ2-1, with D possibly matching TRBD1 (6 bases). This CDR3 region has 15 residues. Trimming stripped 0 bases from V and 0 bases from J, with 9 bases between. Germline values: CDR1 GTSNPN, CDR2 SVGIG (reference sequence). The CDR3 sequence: CAWSVKDSSYNEQFF. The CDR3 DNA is TGTGCCTGGAGTGTGAAGGACAGCTCCTACAATGAGCAGTTCTTC.

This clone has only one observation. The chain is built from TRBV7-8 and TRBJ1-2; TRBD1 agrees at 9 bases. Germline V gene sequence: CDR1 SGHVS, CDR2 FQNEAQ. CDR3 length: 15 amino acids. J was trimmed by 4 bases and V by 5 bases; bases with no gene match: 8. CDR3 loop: CASSPWDREAYGYTF. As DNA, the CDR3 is TGTGCCAGCAGCCCCTGGGACAGGGAGGCCTATGGCTACACCTTC.

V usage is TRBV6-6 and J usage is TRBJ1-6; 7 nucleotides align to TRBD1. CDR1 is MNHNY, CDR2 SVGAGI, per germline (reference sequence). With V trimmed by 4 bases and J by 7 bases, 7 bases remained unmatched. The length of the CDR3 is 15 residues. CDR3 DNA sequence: TGTGCCAGCAGTTCGACAGGGCCACAAAATTCACCCCTCCACTTT. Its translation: CASSSTGPQNSPLHF.

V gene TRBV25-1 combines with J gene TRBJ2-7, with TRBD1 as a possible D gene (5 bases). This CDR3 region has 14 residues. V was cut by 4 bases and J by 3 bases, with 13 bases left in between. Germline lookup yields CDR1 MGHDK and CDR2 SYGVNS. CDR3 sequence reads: CASSAVQGGYEQYF. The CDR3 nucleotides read TGTGCCAGCAGTGCGGTCCAGGGTGGCTACGAGCAGTACTTC.

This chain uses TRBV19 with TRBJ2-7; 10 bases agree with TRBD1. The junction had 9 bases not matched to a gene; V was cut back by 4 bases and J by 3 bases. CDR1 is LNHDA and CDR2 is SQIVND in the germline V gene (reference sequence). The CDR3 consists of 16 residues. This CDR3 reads CASSKSGTGAFYEQYF. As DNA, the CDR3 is TGTGCCAGTAGTAAATCCGGGACAGGGGCATTCTACGAGCAGTACTTC. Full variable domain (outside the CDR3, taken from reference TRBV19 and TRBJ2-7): DGGITQSPKYLFRKEGQNVTLSCEQNLNHDAMYWYRQDPGQGLRLIYYSQIVNDFQKGDIAEGYSVSREKKESFPLTVTSAQKNPTAFYLCASSKSGTGAFYEQYFGPGTRLTVT.

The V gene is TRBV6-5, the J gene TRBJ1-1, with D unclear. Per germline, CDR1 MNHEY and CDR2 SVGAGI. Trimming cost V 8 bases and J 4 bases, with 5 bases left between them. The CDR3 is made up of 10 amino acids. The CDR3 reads CASGGTEAFF. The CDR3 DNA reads TGTGCCAGCGGAGGCACTGAAGCTTTCTTT.

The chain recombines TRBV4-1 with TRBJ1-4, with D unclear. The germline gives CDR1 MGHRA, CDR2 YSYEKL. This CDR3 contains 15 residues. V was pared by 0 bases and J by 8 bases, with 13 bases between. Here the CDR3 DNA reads TGCGCCAGCAGCCAAGATCTAAGGGAGGTCGAAAAACTGTTTTTT. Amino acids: CASSQDLREVEKLFF.

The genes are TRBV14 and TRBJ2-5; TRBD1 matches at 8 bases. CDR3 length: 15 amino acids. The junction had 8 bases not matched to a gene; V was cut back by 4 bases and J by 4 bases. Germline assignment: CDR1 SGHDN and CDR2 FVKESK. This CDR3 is CASSRGQGWGETQYF. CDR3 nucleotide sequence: TGTGCCAGCAGCCGCGGACAGGGATGGGGAGAGACCCAGTACTTC. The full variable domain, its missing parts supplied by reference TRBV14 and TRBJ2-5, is EAGVTQFPSHSVIEKGQTVTLRCDPISGHDNLYWYRRVMGKEIKFLLHFVKESKQDESGMPNNRFLAERTGGTYSTLKVQPAELEDSGVYFCASSRGQGWGETQYFGPGTRLLVL.

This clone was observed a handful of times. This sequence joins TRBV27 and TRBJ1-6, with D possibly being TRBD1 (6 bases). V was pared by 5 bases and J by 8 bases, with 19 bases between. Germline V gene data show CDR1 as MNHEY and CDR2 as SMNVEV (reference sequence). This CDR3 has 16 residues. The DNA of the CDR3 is TGTGCCAGCAGTCCGGTAGCCGGGACATCCTATTCACCCCTCCACTTT. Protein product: CASSPVAGTSYSPLHF.

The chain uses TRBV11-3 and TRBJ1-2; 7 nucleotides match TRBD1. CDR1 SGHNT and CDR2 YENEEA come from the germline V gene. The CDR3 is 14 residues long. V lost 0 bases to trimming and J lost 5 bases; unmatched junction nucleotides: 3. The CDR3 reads CASSLDGQEYGYTF. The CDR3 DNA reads TGTGCCAGCAGCTTAGACGGACAGGAGTATGGCTACACCTTC. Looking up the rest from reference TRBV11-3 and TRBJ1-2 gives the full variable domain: EAGVVQSPRYKIIEKKQPVAFWCNPISGHNTLYWYLQNLGQGPELLIRYENEEAVDDSQLPKDRFSAERLKGVDSTLKIQPAELGDSAVYLCASSLDGQEYGYTFGSGTRLTVV.

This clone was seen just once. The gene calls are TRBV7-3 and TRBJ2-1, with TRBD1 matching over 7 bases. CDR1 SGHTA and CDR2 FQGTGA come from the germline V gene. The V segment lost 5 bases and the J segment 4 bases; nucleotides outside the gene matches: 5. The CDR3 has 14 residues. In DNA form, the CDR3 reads TGTGCCAGCAGCAAGGGACAGCAATACAATGAGCAGTTCTTC. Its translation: CASSKGQQYNEQFF.

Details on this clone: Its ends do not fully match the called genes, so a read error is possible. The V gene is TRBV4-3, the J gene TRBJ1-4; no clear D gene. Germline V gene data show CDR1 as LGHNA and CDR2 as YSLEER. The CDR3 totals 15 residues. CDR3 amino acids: CASSQDLRPKEKLFF. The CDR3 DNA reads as TGCGCCAGCAGCCAAGATCTCAGGCCTAAGGAAAAACTGTTTTTT.

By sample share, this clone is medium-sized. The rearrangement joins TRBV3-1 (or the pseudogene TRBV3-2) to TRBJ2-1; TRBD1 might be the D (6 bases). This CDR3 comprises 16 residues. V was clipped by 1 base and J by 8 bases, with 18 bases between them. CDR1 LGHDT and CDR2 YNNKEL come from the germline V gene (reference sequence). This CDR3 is CASSQAGRTVRYEQFF. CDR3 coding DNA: TGTGCCAGCAGCCAAGCCGGAAGGACAGTACGGTATGAGCAGTTCTTC.

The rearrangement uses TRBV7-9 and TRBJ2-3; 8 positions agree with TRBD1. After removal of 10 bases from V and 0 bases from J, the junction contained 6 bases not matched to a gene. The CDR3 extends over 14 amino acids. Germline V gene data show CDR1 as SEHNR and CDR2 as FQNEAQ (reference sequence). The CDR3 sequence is CATTGGTSTDTQYF. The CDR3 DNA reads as TGTGCCACCACAGGGGGTACGAGCACAGATACGCAGTATTTT.

For the CDR3, the DNA is TGTGCCAGCAGTTACTCGATCTCAGGGGATCGGTATGGCTACACCTTC. Its protein is CASSYSISGDRYGYTF. This chain connects TRBV6-5 to TRBJ1-2; D is possibly TRBD1 (6 bases). The CDR3 is made up of 16 amino acids. Trimming took off 0 bases at V and 5 bases at J, with 16 bases between the two ends. Germline-derived CDR1 and CDR2 are MNHEY and SVGAGI.

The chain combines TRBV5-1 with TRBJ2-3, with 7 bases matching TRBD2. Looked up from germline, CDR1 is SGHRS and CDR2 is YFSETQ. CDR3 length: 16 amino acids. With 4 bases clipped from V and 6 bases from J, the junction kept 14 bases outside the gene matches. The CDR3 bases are TGCGCCAGCAGCCTCACAACTAGCGCTCCGGAGGATACGCAGTATTTT. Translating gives CASSLTTSAPEDTQYF.

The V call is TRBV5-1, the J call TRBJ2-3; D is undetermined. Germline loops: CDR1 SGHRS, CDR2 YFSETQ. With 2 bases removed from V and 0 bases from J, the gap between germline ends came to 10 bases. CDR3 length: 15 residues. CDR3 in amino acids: CASSFRSRSTDTQYF. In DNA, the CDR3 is TGCGCCAGCAGCTTTAGGTCGCGGAGCACAGATACGCAGTATTTT.

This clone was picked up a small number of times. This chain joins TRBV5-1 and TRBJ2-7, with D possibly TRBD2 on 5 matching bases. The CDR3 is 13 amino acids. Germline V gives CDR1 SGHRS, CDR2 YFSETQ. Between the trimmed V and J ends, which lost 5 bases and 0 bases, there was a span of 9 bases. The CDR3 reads CASSPGNSYEQYF. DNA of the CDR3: TGCGCCAGCAGTCCCGGGAACTCCTACGAGCAGTACTTC.